The 7 T cell receptor beta chains below all came from one sample that was sequenced in a study of blood T cells in healthy people across ages. A J-beta primer mix and a sample-barcoded 5' primer were used in a second PCR of roughly 6 to 12 cycles. TCRdb analysed the 5' RACE reads with MiXCR anew, one entry per CDR3 protein. The sample carries some 1.5 million distinct CDR3 sequences, approximately 42% recorded once. The sequencing input was blood. The receptors come from a woman aged 18-29 years in good health.

In its sample, this clonotype was seen many times. Given a much more abundant clone one base away, this may be a read error. The chain is built from TRBV6-2 or TRBV6-3 and TRBJ2-1; 9 nucleotides match TRBD2. The J call is in doubt because the DNA end fits TRBJ2-7 better. The CDR3 length is 15 residues. The germline V gene has CDR1 MNHEY and CDR2 SVGEGT. The CDR3 DNA reads as TGTGCCAGCAGTTACACTAGCGGGTCCTACAATGAGCAGTACTTC. Amino acid sequence: CASSYTSGSYNEQYF.

This clonotype was seen a handful of times. The chain joins TRBV6-5 to TRBJ2-7; 10 positions agree with TRBD1. Germline V gene lookup returns CDR1 MNHEY and CDR2 SVGAGI. V gave up 6 bases and J gave up 0 bases; unmatched junction bases: 5. CDR3 length equals 15 residues. The CDR3 nucleotides are TGTGCCAGCAGCTGGGGACAGGGGTTCTCCTACGAGCAGTACTTC. Translated: CASSWGQGFSYEQYF.

The chain uses TRBV21-1 and TRBJ2-7; the table's D call TRBD2 went unverified against the DNA. TRBV21-1 is marked as a pseudogene. The CDR3 loop spans 18 amino acids. CDR3 nucleotides: TGTGCCAGCAGTCTTATCCGCGGTAGCGGGGCCCTCTCCTACGAGCAGTACTTC. Its protein product is CASSLIRGSGALSYEQYF.

Regarding this clonotype: Since the CDR3 does not end with the conserved phenylalanine or tryptophan, this likely comes from a read error. The J gene is TRBJ2-3, the V gene TRBV20-1, with D unclear. Looked up from germline, CDR1 is DFQATT and CDR2 is SNEGSKA (reference sequence). The CDR3 has 15 amino acids. Trimming left V 6 bases short and J 6 bases short, with 22 bases between. As DNA, the CDR3 is TGCAGTGCCGTAGACAACCCTCTCCCTTTGGATACGCAGTATTTA. This codes for CSAVDNPLPLDTQYL.

This clonotype was recorded a few times. This may be a read error: a much more frequent sequence differs by one nucleotide. The gene calls are TRBV20-1 and TRBJ1-2; the D gene is possibly TRBD1 (6 bases). The V end lost 5 bases, the J end lost 4 bases, and 11 bases lay between the germline ends. Germline CDR1 DFQATT, CDR2 SNEGSKA (reference sequence). The CDR3 sequence is 12 residues long. Here the CDR3 DNA reads TGCAGTGCTGGAGCAGGGGCCTATGGCTACACCTTC. Protein sequence: CSAGAGAYGYTF.

This clonotype was observed a few times. The gene calls are TRBV20-1 and TRBJ2-1; 8 positions match TRBD1. The V gene's germline CDR1 is DFQATT and CDR2 SNEGSKA (reference sequence). The CDR3 loop spans 14 amino acids. Trimming took 5 bases from V and 5 from J; bases not matched to a gene: 8. CDR3: CSAVAGGMDNEQFF. The CDR3 DNA sequence: TGCAGTGCTGTCGCAGGGGGCATGGACAATGAGCAGTTCTTC.

As concerns this clonotype: Since the CDR3 does not end with the conserved phenylalanine or tryptophan, this likely comes from a read error. V and J are TRBV29-1 and TRBJ1-1, with unresolved D. With 3 bases removed from V and 0 bases from J, the gap between germline ends came to 8 bases. This CDR3 spans 13 amino acids. Germline CDR1 and CDR2: SQVTM and ANQGSEA. This chain's CDR3 is CSVERRMNTEAFS. CDR3 nucleotides: TGCAGCGTTGAGAGGAGAATGAACACTGAAGCTTTCTCT.